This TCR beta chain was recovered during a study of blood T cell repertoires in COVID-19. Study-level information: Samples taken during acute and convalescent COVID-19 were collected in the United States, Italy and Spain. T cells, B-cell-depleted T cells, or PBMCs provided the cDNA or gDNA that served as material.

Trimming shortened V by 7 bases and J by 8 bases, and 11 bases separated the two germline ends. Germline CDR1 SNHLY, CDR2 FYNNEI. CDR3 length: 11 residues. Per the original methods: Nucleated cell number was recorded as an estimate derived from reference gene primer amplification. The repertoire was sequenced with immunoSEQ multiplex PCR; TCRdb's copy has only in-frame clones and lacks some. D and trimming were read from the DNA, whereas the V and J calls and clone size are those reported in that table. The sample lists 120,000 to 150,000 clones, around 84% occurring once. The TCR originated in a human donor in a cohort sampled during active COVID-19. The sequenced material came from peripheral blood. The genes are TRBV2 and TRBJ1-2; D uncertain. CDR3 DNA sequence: TGTGCCAGCAATCGGGGAGACGGCTACACCTTC. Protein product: CASNRGDGYTF.